There are many counts of the clone carrying this T cell receptor beta chain. The antigen remains undetermined. This entry belongs to a study of T cell repertoires in cytomegalovirus infection. V was pared by 0 bases and J by 4 bases, with 10 bases between. The CDR3 length is 14 residues. Germline values: CDR1 DFQATT, CDR2 SNEGSKA (reference sequence). TCRdb fed the reads into MiXCR, producing one record per CDR3 protein. The sample contains 40,000 to 50,000 distinct CDR3 sequences, roughly 22% of which appear only once. The V call is TRBV20-1, the J call TRBJ2-1; D uncertain. The sample taken for sequencing was PBMCs, sequenced either directly or after in vitro stimulation (not recorded which). This receptor was obtained from a human donor in good health (CMV status not recorded). Some clones in this sample may be carry-over from other donors' samples. Here the CDR3 reads CSARDHIAYNEQFF. The CDR3 DNA follows: TGCAGTGCTAGAGATCATATCGCTTACAATGAGCAGTTCTTC.